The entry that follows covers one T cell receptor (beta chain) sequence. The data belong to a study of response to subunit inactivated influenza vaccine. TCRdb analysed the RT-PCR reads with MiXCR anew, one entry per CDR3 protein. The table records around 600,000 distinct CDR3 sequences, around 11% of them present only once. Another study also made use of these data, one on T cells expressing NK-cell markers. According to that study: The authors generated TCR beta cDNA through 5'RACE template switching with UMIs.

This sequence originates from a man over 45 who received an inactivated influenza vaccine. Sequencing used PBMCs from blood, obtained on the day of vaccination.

The CDR3 DNA sequence: TGTGCCAGCAGTTTACCCGCCGGGACTAGCGGGAGGGGTGAGCAGTTCTTC. It translates to CASSLPAGTSGRGEQFF. The J gene is TRBJ2-1, the V gene TRBV28; TRBD2 aligns across 16 bases. CDR3 size: 17 residues. Germline CDR1 is MDHEN and CDR2 is SYDVKM. J gave up 9 bases and V 2 bases, and 7 bases lay outside the gene matches.